What follows are 10 T cell receptor beta chains derived from one specimen sequenced in a study of cytomegalovirus exposure and HLA in healthy donors. Primers for the PCR totalled 60 Vbeta and 13 Jbeta. Clones were sequenced by immunoSEQ multiplex PCR, and TCRdb holds only the in-frame ones, with some missing. The sample contains approximately 79,000 clones, about 79% of which appear only once. Input material: PBMCs. Source of these receptors: a male donor in good health and CMV-seropositive.

The rearrangement joins TRBV10-3 to TRBJ2-7; 7 nucleotides align to TRBD1. The CDR3 covers 15 residues. Germline trimming cut 2 bases from V and 3 bases from J; bases unmatched to any gene: 7. CDR1 is ENHRY and CDR2 is SYGVKD in the germline V gene. CDR3 DNA sequence: TGTGCCATCAGTGAGCAGTGGGGACAGTTCTACGAGCAGTACTTC. Encoded protein: CAISEQWGQFYEQYF.

This clone was detected a few times. This rearrangement joins TRBV19 to TRBJ1-4; a weak D match, TRBD1 (6 bases). V lost 4 bases and J lost 1, with 19 bases in between. The CDR3 covers 18 residues. The germline CDR1 and CDR2 sequences are LNHDA and SQIVND (reference sequence). CDR3 in amino acids: CASSTWAGASVTNEKLFF. The CDR3 nucleotides read TGTGCCAGTAGTACTTGGGCGGGGGCGTCGGTAACTAATGAAAAACTGTTTTTT.

The V gene is TRBV21-1, the J gene TRBJ2-7; the table calls TRBD2, which could not be checked here. TRBV21-1 is assigned pseudogene status. The CDR3 runs to 16 residues. CDR3 in amino acids: CASSKFPSLLGAEQYF. In nucleotides, the CDR3 is TGTGCCAGCAGCAAATTTCCTAGTCTCCTAGGAGCCGAGCAGTACTTC.

The chain uses TRBV7-2 and TRBJ2-5; the match to TRBD2 covers 9 bases. Germline V gene sequence: CDR1 SGHTA, CDR2 FQGNSA. The CDR3 runs 16 residues. With V trimmed by 5 bases and J by 3 bases, 10 bases remained unmatched. CDR3 DNA sequence: TGTGCCAGCAGCCCCTCCCCCGGGACTAGCAAAGAGACCCAGTACTTC. This encodes CASSPSPGTSKETQYF.

The chain employs TRBV5-4 and TRBJ2-3, with 8 positions matching TRBD2. The germline V gene has CDR1 SGHNT and CDR2 YYREEE (reference sequence). Unmatched junction bases numbered 2, after V lost 3 bases and J lost 2 bases. The CDR3 extends over 14 amino acids. The CDR3 bases are TGTGCCAGCAGCTCGGGACTAGTCACAGATACGCAGTATTTT. Its translation is CASSSGLVTDTQYF.

The chain couples TRBV7-8 to TRBJ1-5, with a possible D match to TRBD1 (6 bases). The CDR3 has 15 residues. Between the trimmed V and J ends, which lost 4 bases and 6 bases, there was a span of 16 bases. Germline V CDR1 and CDR2: SGHVS, FQNEAQ. For the CDR3, the DNA is TGTGCCAGCAGCTCTCACCAGGGGCCAAGTCAGCCCCAGCATTTT. Its translation: CASSSHQGPSQPQHF.

The chain is built from TRBV19 and TRBJ2-1; D possibly corresponds to TRBD2 (6 bases). Germline V gene lookup returns CDR1 LNHDA and CDR2 SQIVND (reference sequence). CDR3 size: 12 residues. V lost 7 bases, J lost 6 bases, and 10 bases lay in between. CDR3 in DNA: TGTGCCAGTACATCCGGGGGCAATGAGCAGTTCTTC. This codes for CASTSGGNEQFF.

This rearrangement joins TRBV2 to TRBJ2-7, with D perhaps TRBD1 (6 bases). Germline values: CDR1 SNHLY, CDR2 FYNNEI. V lost 6 bases, J lost 6 bases, and 12 bases lay in between. This CDR3 comprises 12 residues. In DNA, the CDR3 is TGTGCCAGCAGCGATAACAGGGTCGAGCAGTACTTC. The encoded protein is CASSDNRVEQYF.

The chain combines TRBV13 with TRBJ2-4; the D gene is possibly TRBD2 (6 bases). V gave up 5 bases and J gave up 4 bases, with 15 bases separating them. Germline V CDR1 and CDR2: PRHDT, FYEKMQ (reference sequence). CDR3 length: 15 residues. This chain's CDR3 is CASSRRDSGKNIQYF. The CDR3 DNA sequence: TGTGCCAGCAGCCGTCGGGATAGCGGAAAAAACATTCAGTACTTC.

The V call is TRBV9, the J call TRBJ2-5; 9 bases line up with TRBD1. V gave up 4 bases and J gave up 3 bases; unmatched junction bases: 4. The CDR3 is 14 residues long. CDR1 and CDR2 from the germline V gene are SGDLS and YYNGEE. The CDR3 spells CASSPWDREETQYF. The CDR3 DNA is TGTGCCAGCAGCCCATGGGACAGGGAAGAGACCCAGTACTTC.